A selection of T cell receptor beta chains follows, all from one sample in a study of CD8 T cells in Susac syndrome. MiXCR was run by TCRdb on the immunoSEQ multiplex PCR reads, yielding one entry per CDR3 protein. The table lists a few hundred thousand distinct CDR3 sequences, roughly nine tenths of them singletons, with about 0.12% in the top ten. Sequencing used CD8+ T cells from PBMCs. Receptors were obtained from a human donor with multiple sclerosis. The CDR3 runs from the conserved cysteine through the conserved F or W. The D gene is left open where the match is weak. Clone size is shown for a subset of rows, as once, few, many or a class of expanded clone.

V gene	CDR3 length	D gene	J gene	clone size	CDR3 protein	CDR3 DNA
TRBV2	14	TRBD2	TRBJ2-5	NA	CASRGLAGEETQYF	TGTGCCAGCAGGGGACTAGCGGGAGAAGAGACCCAGTACTTC
TRBV12-3/TRBV12-4	15	TRBD2	TRBJ2-3	NA	CASSFWRGEVDTQYF	TGTGCCAGCAGTTTCTGGCGGGGGGAGGTGGATACGCAGTATTTT
TRBV7-6	16	NA	TRBJ2-7	NA	CASSPLAPPGPYEQYF	TGTGCCAGCAGCCCCCTTGCCCCCCCAGGCCCCTACGAGCAGTACTTC
TRBV29-1	12	NA	TRBJ1-1	NA	CSVVLGNTEAFF	TGCAGCGTTGTACTAGGGAACACTGAAGCTTTCTTT
TRBV7-9	13	NA	TRBJ2-7	NA	CASRGPNSYEQYF	TGTGCCAGCAGAGGGCCTAACTCCTACGAGCAGTACTTC
TRBV3-1	16	NA	TRBJ2-7	few	CASSQDDRTVAYEQYF	TGTGCCAGCAGCCAAGATGACCGGACAGTGGCCTACGAGCAGTACTTC
TRBV10-2	12	NA	TRBJ1-1	once	CASSESNREAFF	TGCGCCAGCAGTGAGTCGAATCGGGAAGCTTTCTTT
TRBV11-3	15	NA	TRBJ2-7	NA	CASSSPGSPLGEQYF	TGTGCCAGCAGCTCCCCAGGGAGCCCACTGGGGGAGCAGTACTTC
TRBV29-1	12	NA	TRBJ2-2	NA	CSVDWNTGELFF	TGCAGCGTTGATTGGAACACCGGGGAGCTGTTTTTT
TRBV7-9	14	TRBD1	TRBJ2-7	NA	CASSSVGQVYEQYF	TGTGCCAGCAGCTCTGTCGGACAGGTCTACGAGCAGTACTTC
TRBV2	16	NA	TRBJ2-1	NA	CASTGGRASLANEQFF	TGTGCCAGCACTGGGGGCCGGGCTAGTTTAGCTAATGAGCAGTTCTTC
TRBV3-1	17	TRBD2	TRBJ2-2	NA	CASSQDGSGRDTGELFF	TGTGCCAGCAGCCAAGATGGGAGCGGGAGAGACACCGGGGAGCTGTTTTTT
TRBV2	15	TRBD1	TRBJ2-3	NA	CASSGDRESRDTQYF	TGTGCCAGCAGTGGGGACAGGGAGAGTAGGGATACGCAGTATTTT
TRBV6-1	15	NA	TRBJ1-2	NA	CASSSRQATNYGYTF	TGTGCCAGCAGTAGCCGACAGGCCACTAACTATGGCTACACCTTC
TRBV2	14	NA	TRBJ2-3	NA	CASTAGSFTDTQYF	TGTGCCAGCACTGCCGGTTCCTTCACAGATACGCAGTATTTT
TRBV12-3/TRBV12-4	13	NA	TRBJ2-7	NA	CASSVGGANEQYF	TGTGCCAGCAGTGTGGGGGGGGCCAACGAGCAGTACTTC
TRBV4-3	15	NA	TRBJ2-7	NA	CASSQDIDGRYEQYF	TGCGCCAGCAGCCAAGATATTGACGGCCGCTACGAGCAGTACTTC
TRBV3-1	15	NA	TRBJ2-3	NA	CASSQVSGSTDTQYF	TGTGCCAGCAGCCAAGTGAGCGGGAGCACAGATACGCAGTATTTT
TRBV12-5	14	TRBD1	TRBJ2-7	NA	CASGSGTGAYEQYF	TGTGCTAGTGGTTCCGGGACAGGGGCCTACGAGCAGTACTTC
TRBV14	13	TRBD1	TRBJ1-2	NA	CASSPQDRWGYTF	TGTGCCAGCAGCCCACAGGACAGGTGGGGCTACACCTTC
TRBV15	17	TRBD2	TRBJ2-5	NA	CATSRGLAGQTRETQYF	TGTGCCACCAGCAGAGGGCTAGCGGGGCAAACACGGGAGACCCAGTACTTC
TRBV3-1	14	TRBD1	TRBJ1-4	NA	CASSPGQGVGKLFF	TGTGCCAGCAGCCCGGGACAGGGTGTAGGAAAACTGTTTTTT
TRBV6-1	17	NA	TRBJ2-2	NA	CASSEHPRTTGTGELFF	TGTGCCAGCAGTGAACATCCTCGGACGACGGGCACCGGGGAGCTGTTTTTT
TRBV6-5	17	TRBD1	TRBJ1-2	NA	CASSYYEGGQGEYGYTF	TGTGCCAGCAGTTACTATGAAGGGGGACAGGGCGAGTATGGCTACACCTTC
TRBV2	15	NA	TRBJ2-1	NA	CASSEPSASYNEQFF	TGTGCCAGCAGTGAACCCAGCGCGTCCTACAATGAGCAGTTCTTC
TRBV6-6	16	NA	TRBJ2-7	NA	CASSYKAFPLPYEQYF	TGTGCCAGCAGTTATAAGGCCTTCCCTCTCCCCTACGAGCAGTACTTC
TRBV3-1	14	NA	TRBJ1-1	once	CASSPPTEDTEAFF	TGTGCCAGCAGCCCACCTACGGAGGACACTGAAGCTTTCTTT
TRBV5-1	13	NA	TRBJ1-1	NA	CASSFVQGSEAFF	TGCGCCAGCAGCTTTGTCCAGGGTTCTGAAGCTTTCTTT
TRBV4-1	13	NA	TRBJ2-2	NA	CASSQVETGELFF	TGCGCCAGCAGCCAAGTGGAGACCGGGGAGCTGTTTTTT
TRBV12-3/TRBV12-4	15	TRBD1	TRBJ1-1	NA	CASRRTGGARMDAFF	TGTGCCAGCAGAAGGACAGGGGGCGCCAGGATGGACGCTTTCTTT